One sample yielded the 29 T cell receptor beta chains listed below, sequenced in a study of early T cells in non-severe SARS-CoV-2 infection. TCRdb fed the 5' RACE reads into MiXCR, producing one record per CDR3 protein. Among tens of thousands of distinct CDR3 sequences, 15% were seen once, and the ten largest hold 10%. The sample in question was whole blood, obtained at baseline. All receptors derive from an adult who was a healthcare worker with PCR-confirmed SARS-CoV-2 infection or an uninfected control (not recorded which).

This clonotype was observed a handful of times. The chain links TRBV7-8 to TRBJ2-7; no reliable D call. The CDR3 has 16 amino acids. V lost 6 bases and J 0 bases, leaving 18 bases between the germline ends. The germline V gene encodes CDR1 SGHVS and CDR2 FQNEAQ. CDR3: CASSSQRNLYSYEQYF. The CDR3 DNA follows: TGTGCCAGCAGTAGTCAGCGAAACCTCTACTCCTACGAGCAGTACTTC.

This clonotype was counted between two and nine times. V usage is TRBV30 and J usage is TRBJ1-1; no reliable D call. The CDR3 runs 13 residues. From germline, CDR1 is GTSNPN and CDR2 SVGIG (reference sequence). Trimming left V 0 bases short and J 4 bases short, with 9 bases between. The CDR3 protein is CAWSVLAGTEAFF. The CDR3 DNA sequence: TGTGCCTGGAGTGTACTGGCGGGCACTGAAGCTTTCTTT.

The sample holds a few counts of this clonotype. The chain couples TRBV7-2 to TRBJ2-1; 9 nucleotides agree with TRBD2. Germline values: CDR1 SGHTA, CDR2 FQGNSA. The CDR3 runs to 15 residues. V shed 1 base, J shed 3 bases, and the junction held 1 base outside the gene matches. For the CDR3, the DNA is TGTGCCAGCAGCTTAGTGACTAGCGGCTACAATGAGCAGTTCTTC. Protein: CASSLVTSGYNEQFF.

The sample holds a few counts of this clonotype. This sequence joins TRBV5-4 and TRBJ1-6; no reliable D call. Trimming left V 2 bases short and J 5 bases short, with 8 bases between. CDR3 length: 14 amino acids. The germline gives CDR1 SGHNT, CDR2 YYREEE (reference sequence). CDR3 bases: TGTGCCAGCAGCTTTCACGGGAATAATTCACCCCTCCACTTT. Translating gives CASSFHGNNSPLHF.

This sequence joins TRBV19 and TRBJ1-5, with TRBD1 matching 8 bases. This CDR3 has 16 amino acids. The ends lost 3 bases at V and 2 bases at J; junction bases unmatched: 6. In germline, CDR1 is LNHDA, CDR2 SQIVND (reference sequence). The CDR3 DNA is TGTGCCAGTAGTATTGCAGGGGGCATGGGCAATCAGCCCCAGCATTTT. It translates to CASSIAGGMGNQPQHF.

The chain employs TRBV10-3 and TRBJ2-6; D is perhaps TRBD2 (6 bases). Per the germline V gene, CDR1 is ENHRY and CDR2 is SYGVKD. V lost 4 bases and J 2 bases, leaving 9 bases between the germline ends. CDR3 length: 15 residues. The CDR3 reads CAISVGGTGANVLTF. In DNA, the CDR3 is TGTGCCATCAGTGTTGGAGGGACTGGGGCCAACGTCCTGACTTTC.

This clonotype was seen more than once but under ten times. This CDR3 is CSASLLGGYTF. As DNA, the CDR3 is TGCAGTGCTAGTCTTCTGGGGGGCTACACCTTC. The gene calls are TRBV20-1 and TRBJ1-2, with no clear D. The CDR3 runs to 11 residues. Germline lookup yields CDR1 DFQATT and CDR2 SNEGSKA (reference sequence). V lost 3 bases to trimming and J lost 8 bases, with 10 bases between them.

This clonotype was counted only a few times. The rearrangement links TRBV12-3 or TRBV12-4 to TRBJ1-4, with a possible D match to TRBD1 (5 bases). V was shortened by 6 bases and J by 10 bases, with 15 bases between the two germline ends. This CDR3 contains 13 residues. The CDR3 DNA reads TGTGCCAGCAGAGGGACCCCCGAACTAAAACTGTTTTTT. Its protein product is CASRGTPELKLFF.

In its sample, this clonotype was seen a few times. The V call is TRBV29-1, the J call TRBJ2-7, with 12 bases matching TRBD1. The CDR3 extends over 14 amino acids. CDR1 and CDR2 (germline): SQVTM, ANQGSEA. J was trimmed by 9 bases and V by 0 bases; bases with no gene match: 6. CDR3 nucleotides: TGCAGCGTTGAAGATGGGACAGGGGGCGCCGGGCAGTACTTC. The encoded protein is CSVEDGTGGAGQYF.

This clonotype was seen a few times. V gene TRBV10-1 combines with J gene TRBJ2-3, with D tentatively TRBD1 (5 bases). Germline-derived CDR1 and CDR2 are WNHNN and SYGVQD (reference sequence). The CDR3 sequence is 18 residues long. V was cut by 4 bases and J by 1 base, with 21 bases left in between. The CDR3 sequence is CASSGNPDSAQGTDTQYF. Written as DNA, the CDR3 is TGCGCCAGCAGTGGTAACCCCGACAGCGCCCAGGGCACAGATACGCAGTATTTT.

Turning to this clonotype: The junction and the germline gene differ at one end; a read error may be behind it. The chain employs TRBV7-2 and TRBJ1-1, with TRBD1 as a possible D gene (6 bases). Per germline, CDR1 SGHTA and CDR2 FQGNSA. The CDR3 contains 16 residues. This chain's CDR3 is CAGSLFRWGQGTEAFF. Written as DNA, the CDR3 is TGTGCCGGCAGCTTATTTCGTTGGGGGCAGGGCACTGAAGCTTTCTTT.

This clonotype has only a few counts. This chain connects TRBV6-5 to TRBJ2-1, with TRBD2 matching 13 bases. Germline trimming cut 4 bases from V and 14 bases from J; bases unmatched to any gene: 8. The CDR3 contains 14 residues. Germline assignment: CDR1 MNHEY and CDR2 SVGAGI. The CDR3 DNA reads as TGTGCCAGCAGTTCCCCGACTAGCGGGAGGTACGAGTTCTTC. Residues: CASSSPTSGRYEFF.

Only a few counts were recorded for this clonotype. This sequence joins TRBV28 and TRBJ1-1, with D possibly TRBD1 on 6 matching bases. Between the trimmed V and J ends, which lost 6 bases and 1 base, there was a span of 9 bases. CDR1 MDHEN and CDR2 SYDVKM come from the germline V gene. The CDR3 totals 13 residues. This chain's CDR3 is CASSWTANTEAFF. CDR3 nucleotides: TGTGCCAGCAGCTGGACAGCGAACACTGAAGCTTTCTTT.

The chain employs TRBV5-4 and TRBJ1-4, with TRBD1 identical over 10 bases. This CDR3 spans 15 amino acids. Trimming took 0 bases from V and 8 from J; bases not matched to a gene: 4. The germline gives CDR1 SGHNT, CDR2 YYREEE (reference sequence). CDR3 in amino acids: CASSLAGTGVEKLFF. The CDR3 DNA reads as TGTGCCAGCAGCTTGGCCGGGACAGGGGTGGAAAAACTGTTTTTT.

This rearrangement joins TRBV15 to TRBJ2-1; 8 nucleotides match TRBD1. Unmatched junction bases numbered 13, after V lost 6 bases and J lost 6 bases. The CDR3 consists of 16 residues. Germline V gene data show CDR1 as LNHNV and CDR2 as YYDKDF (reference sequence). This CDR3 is CATSQQGVTARNEQFF. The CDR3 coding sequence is TGTGCCACCAGTCAACAGGGGGTGACTGCCCGCAATGAGCAGTTCTTC. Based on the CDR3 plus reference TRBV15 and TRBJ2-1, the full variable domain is DAMVIQNPRYQVTQFGKPVTLSCSQTLNHNVMYWYQQKSSQAPKLLFHYYDKDFNNEADTPDNFQSRRPNTSFCFLDIRSPGLGDTAMYLCATSQQGVTARNEQFFGPGTRLTVL.

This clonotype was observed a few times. CDR3 bases: TGTGCCAGTAGTGGCGCCTGGGGAGAGGAGACCCAGTACTTC. Amino acid sequence: CASSGAWGEETQYF. The chain recombines TRBV19 with TRBJ2-5; a possible D gene is TRBD2 (5 bases). CDR3 size: 14 residues. Germline V lookup: CDR1 LNHDA, CDR2 SQIVND (reference sequence). Trimming left V 5 bases short and J 5 bases short, with 15 bases between.

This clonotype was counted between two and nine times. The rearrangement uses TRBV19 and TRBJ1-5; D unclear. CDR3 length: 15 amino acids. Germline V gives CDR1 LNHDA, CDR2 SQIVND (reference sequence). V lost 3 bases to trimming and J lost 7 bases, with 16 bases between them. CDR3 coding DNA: TGTGCCAGTAGTATGTTGAGGGAAACTAAACAGCCCCAGCATTTT. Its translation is CASSMLRETKQPQHF.

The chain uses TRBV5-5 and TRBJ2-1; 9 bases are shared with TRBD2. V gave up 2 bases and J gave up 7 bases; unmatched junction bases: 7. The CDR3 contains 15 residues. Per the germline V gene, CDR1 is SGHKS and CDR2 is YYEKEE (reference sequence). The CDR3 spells CASSLIAGAGNEQFF. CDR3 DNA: TGTGCCAGCAGCTTAATAGCGGGGGCGGGAAATGAGCAGTTCTTC.

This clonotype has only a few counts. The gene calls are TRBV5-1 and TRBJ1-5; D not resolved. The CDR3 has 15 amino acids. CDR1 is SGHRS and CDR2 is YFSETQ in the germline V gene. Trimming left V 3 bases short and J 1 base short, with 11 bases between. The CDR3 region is CASSSMGGSNQPQHF. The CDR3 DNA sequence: TGCGCCAGCAGCTCAATGGGAGGCAGCAATCAGCCCCAGCATTTT.

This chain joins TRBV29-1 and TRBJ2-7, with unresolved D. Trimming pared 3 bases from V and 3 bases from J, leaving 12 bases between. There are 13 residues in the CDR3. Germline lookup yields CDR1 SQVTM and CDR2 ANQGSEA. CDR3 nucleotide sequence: TGCAGCGTTGAGGCCCTCGATGACTACGAGCAGTACTTC. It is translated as CSVEALDDYEQYF.

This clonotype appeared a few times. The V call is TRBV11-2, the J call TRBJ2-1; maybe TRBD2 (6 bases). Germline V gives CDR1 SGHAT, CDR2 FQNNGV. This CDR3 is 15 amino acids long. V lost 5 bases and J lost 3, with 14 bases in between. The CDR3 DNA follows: TGTGCCAGCAGCAAAGGCGGGGCATTCTACAATGAGCAGTTCTTC. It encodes CASSKGGAFYNEQFF.

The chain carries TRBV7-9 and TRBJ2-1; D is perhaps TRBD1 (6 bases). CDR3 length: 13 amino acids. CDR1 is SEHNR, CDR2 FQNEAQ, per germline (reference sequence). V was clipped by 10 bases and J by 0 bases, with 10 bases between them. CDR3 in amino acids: CATTGSSYNEQFF. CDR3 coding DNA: TGTGCCACCACAGGGAGCTCCTACAATGAGCAGTTCTTC.

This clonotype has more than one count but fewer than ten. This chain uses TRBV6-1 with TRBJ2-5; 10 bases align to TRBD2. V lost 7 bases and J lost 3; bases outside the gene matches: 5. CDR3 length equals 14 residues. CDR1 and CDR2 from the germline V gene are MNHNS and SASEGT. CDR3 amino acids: CASNPGTSEETQYF. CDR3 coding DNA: TGTGCCAGCAATCCCGGGACTAGCGAAGAGACCCAGTACTTC.

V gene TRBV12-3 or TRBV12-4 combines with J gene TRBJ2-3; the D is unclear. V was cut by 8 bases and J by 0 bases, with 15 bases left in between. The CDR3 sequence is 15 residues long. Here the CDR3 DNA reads TGTGCCAGCCTCGGACGGAGATCTAGCACAGATACGCAGTATTTT. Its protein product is CASLGRRSSTDTQYF.

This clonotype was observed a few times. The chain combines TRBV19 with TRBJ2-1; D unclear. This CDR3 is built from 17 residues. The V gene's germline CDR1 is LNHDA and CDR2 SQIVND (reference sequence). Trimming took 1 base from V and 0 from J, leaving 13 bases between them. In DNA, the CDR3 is TGTGCCAGTAGTATAGGGTCTTCTTCCCCCTCCTACAATGAGCAGTTCTTC. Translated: CASSIGSSSPSYNEQFF. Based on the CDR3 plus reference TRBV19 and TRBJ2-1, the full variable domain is DGGITQSPKYLFRKEGQNVTLSCEQNLNHDAMYWYRQDPGQGLRLIYYSQIVNDFQKGDIAEGYSVSREKKESFPLTVTSAQKNPTAFYLCASSIGSSSPSYNEQFFGPGTRLTVL.

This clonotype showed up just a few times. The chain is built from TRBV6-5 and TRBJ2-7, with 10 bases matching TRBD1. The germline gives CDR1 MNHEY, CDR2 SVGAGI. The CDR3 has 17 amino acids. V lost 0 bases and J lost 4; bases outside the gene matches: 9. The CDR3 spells CASSYSGPAGQGYEQYF. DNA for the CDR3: TGTGCCAGCAGTTACTCGGGTCCCGCGGGACAGGGGTACGAGCAGTACTTC.

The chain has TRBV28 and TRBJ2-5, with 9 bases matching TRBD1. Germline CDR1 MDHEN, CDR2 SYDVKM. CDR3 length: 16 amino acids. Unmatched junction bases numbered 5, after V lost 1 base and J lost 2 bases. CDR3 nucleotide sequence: TGTGCCAGCAGTTTATCTCCAGGACAGGGGCAAGAGACCCAGTACTTC. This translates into CASSLSPGQGQETQYF. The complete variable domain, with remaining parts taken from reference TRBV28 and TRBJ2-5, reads DVKVTQSSRYLVKRTGEKVFLECVQDMDHENMFWYRQDPGLGLRLIYFSYDVKMKEKGDIPEGYSVSREKKERFSLILESASTNQTSMYLCASSLSPGQGQETQYFGPGTRLLVL.

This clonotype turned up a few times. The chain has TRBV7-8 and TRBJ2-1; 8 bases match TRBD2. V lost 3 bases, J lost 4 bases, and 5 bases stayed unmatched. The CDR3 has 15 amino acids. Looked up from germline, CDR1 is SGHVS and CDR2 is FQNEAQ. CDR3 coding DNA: TGTGCCAGCAGCTTCGGACTAGCTACATACAATGAGCAGTTCTTC. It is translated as CASSFGLATYNEQFF.

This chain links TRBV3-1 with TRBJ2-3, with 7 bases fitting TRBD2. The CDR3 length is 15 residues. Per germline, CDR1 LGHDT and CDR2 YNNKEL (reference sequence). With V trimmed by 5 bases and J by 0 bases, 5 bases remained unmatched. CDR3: CASSSAGPSTDTQYF. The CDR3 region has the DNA TGTGCCAGCAGCTCAGCGGGACCCAGCACAGATACGCAGTATTTT.